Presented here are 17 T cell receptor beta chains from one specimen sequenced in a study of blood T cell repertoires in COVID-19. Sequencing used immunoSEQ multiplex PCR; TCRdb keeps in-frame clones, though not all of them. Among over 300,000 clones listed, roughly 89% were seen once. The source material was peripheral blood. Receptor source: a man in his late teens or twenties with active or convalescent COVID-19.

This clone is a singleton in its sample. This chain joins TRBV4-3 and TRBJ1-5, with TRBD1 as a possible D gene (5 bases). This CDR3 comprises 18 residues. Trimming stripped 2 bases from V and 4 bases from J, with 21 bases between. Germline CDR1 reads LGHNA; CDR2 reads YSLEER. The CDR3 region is CASSQYYAFDSQNQPQHF. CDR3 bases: TGCGCCAGCAGCCAATATTACGCCTTTGACAGCCAAAATCAGCCCCAGCATTTT.

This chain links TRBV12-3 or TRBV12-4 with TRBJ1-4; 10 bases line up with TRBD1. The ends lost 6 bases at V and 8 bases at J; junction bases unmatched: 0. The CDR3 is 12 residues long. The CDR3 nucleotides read TGTGCCAGCAGGGACAGGGGGGAAAAACTGTTTTTT. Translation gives CASRDRGEKLFF.

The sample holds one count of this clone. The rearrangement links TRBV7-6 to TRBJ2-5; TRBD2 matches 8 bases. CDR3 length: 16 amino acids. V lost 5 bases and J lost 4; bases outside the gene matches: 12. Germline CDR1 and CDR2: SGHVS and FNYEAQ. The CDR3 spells CASSLNVAGTGETQYF. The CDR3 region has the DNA TGTGCCAGCAGCCTAAATGTAGCGGGAACGGGAGAGACCCAGTACTTC.

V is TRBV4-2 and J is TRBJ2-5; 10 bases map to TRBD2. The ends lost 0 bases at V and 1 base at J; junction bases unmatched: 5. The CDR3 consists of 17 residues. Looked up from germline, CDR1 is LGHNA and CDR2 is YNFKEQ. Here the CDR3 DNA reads TGTGCCAGCAGCCAAGATGTAGCGGGGGGCTCCCAAGAGACCCAGTACTTC. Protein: CASSQDVAGGSQETQYF.

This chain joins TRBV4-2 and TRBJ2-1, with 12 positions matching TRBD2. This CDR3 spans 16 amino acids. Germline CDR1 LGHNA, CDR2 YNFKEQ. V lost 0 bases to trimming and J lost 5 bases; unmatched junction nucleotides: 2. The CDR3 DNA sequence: TGTGCCAGCAGCCAAGATGGGACTAGCGGGCACAATGAGCAGTTCTTC. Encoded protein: CASSQDGTSGHNEQFF.

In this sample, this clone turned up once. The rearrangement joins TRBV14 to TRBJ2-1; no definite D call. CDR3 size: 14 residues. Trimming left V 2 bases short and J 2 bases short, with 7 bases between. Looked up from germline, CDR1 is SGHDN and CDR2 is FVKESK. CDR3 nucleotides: TGTGCCAGCAGCCAAATAGCAACCTACAATGAGCAGTTCTTC. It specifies CASSQIATYNEQFF.

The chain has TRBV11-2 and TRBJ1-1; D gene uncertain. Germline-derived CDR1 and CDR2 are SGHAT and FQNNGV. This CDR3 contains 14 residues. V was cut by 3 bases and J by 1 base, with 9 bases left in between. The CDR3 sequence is CASSFRPGNTEAFF. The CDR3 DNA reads TGTGCCAGCAGCTTTAGACCAGGGAACACTGAAGCTTTCTTT.

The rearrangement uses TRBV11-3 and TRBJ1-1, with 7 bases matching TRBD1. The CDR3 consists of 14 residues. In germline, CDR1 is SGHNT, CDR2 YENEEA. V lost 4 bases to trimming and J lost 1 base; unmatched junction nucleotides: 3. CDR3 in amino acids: CASSSGQENTEAFF. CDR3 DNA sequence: TGTGCCAGCAGCTCAGGACAGGAGAACACTGAAGCTTTCTTT.

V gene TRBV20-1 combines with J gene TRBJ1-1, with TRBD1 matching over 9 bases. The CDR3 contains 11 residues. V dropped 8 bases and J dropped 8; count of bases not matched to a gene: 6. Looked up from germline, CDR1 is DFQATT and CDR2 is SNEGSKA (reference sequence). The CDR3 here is CSSSGQGEAFF. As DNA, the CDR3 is TGCAGTTCTTCCGGACAGGGGGAAGCTTTCTTT.

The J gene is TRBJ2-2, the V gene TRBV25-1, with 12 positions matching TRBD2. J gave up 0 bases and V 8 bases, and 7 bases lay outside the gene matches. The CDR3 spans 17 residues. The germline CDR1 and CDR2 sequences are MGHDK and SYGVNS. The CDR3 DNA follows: TGTGCCAGCGGTGGGGCTAGCGGGAGGGCGAACACCGGGGAGCTGTTTTTT. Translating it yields CASGGASGRANTGELFF.

CDR3 residues: CASSATGQGVRPQHF. The CDR3 DNA reads as TGTGCCAGCAGTGCAACGGGACAGGGGGTAAGGCCCCAGCATTTT. The chain has TRBV28 and TRBJ1-5; 11 positions agree with TRBD1. Per the germline V gene, CDR1 is MDHEN and CDR2 is SYDVKM. The CDR3 has 15 amino acids. V was clipped by 5 bases and J by 9 bases; unmatched bases: 9.

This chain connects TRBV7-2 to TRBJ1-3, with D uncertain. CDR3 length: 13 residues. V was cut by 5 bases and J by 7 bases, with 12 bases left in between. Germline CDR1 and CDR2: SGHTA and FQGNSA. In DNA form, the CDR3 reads TGTGCCAGCAGCCCAAGCCGGTCCAACACCATATATTTT. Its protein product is CASSPSRSNTIYF.

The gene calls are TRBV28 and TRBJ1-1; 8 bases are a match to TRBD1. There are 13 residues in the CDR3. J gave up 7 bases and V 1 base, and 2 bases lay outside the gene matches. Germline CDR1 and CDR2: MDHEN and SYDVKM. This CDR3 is CASSLYGQGEAFF. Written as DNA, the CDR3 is TGTGCCAGCAGTTTATATGGACAGGGTGAAGCTTTCTTT.

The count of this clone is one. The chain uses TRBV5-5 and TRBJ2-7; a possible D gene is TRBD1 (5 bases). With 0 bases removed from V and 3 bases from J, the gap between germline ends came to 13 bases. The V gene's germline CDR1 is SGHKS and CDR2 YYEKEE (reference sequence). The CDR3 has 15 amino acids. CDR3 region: CASSLGARAVYEQYF. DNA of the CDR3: TGTGCCAGCAGCTTGGGTGCCAGGGCCGTCTACGAGCAGTACTTC.

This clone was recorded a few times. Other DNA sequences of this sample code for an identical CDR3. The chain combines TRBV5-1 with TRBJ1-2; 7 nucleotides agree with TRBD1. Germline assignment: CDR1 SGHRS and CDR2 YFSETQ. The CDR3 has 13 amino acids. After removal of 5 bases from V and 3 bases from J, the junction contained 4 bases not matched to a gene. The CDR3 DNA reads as TGCGCCAGCAGTCTCACAGGGGACTATGGCTACACCTTC. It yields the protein CASSLTGDYGYTF.

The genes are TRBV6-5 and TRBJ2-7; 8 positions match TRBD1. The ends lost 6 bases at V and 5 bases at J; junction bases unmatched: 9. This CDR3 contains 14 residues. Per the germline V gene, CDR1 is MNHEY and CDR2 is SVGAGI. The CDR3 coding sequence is TGTGCCAGCAGCCAAAACAGGGGGTACAACGAGCAGTACTTC. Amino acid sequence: CASSQNRGYNEQYF.

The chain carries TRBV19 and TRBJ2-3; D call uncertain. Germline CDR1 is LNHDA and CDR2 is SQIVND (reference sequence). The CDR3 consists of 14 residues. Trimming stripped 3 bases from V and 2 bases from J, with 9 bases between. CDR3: CASSIYPFTDTQYF. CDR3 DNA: TGTGCCAGTAGTATCTACCCCTTCACAGATACGCAGTATTTT.